These 31 T cell receptor beta chains were sequenced from one sample in a study of identical twins. TCRdb re-called the 5' RACE reads through MiXCR, storing one row per CDR3 protein. This sample yields 1.5 million to 2 million distinct CDR3 sequences, of which 25% to 35% are seen a single time; 0.25% to 0.3% belongs to the top ten. The sample taken for sequencing was cord blood. These TCRs come from a newborn girl in good health.

CDR3 sequence: CASSYPQKIHMNTEAFF. In nucleotides, the CDR3 is TGTGCCAGCAGTTACCCACAGAAGATTCACATGAACACTGAAGCTTTCTTT. The V call is TRBV6-6, the J call TRBJ1-1, with D hard to call. Germline V gene data show CDR1 as MNHNY and CDR2 as SVGAGI (reference sequence). CDR3 size: 17 residues. V lost 2 bases, J lost 0 bases, and 16 bases lay in between.

This clonotype came up many times. This rearrangement joins TRBV9 to TRBJ1-6; 8 bases align to TRBD1. CDR1 is SGDLS and CDR2 is YYNGEE in the germline V gene. With V trimmed by 2 bases and J by 7 bases, 2 bases remained unmatched. The CDR3 contains 14 residues. CDR3 coding DNA: TGTGCCAGCAGCGTCGACAGGGGCAATTCACCCCTCCACTTT. This gives the protein CASSVDRGNSPLHF.

V is TRBV5-4 and J is TRBJ2-1; no clear D gene. Germline CDR1 and CDR2: SGHNT and YYREEE (reference sequence). Deletions cut 3 bases from V and 7 bases from J, with 17 bases between. This CDR3 is 15 amino acids long. CDR3 sequence: CASSSPLDPKNEQFF. CDR3 nucleotide sequence: TGTGCCAGCAGCTCGCCCCTAGACCCTAAAAATGAGCAGTTCTTC.

This clonotype turned up a few times. The chain has TRBV5-1 and TRBJ2-3; D may correspond to TRBD1 or TRBD2 (6 bases each). V was clipped by 5 bases and J by 3 bases, with 10 bases between them. The CDR3 is 13 amino acids. From germline, CDR1 is SGHRS and CDR2 YFSETQ. As DNA, the CDR3 is TGCGCCAGCAGAGGGGGGATGACAGATACGCAGTATTTT. It yields the protein CASRGGMTDTQYF.

This clonotype was found a few times. The rearrangement uses TRBV10-3 and TRBJ2-1; no definite D call. The J call may not be correct, given that the DNA end is closer to TRBJ2-7. In germline, CDR1 is ENHRY, CDR2 SYGVKD. This CDR3 contains 13 residues. The CDR3 coding sequence is TGTGCCATCAGTGGCTTACCTGACAATGAGCAGTACTTC. Its translation: CAISGLPDNEQYF.

The genes are TRBV29-1 and TRBJ1-2; TRBD1 might be the D (6 bases). This CDR3 has 16 amino acids. Trimming took 3 bases from V and 4 from J, leaving 21 bases between them. The germline V gene has CDR1 SQVTM and CDR2 ANQGSEA. In DNA form, the CDR3 reads TGCAGCGTTGATGAGGCAGGGGTCCACAGGTCCTATGGCTACACCTTC. Translation gives CSVDEAGVHRSYGYTF. The full variable domain, completed using reference TRBV29-1 and TRBJ1-2, is SAVISQKPSRDICQRGTSLTIQCQVDSQVTMMFWYRQQPGQSLTLIATANQGSEATYESGFVIDKFPISRPNLTFSTLTVSNMSPEDSSIYLCSVDEAGVHRSYGYTFGSGTRLTVV.

This clonotype was picked up many times. The chain has TRBV20-1 and TRBJ2-5, with TRBD2 identical over 9 bases. V was pared by 8 bases and J by 1 base, with 11 bases of the junction left unmatched. The CDR3 is 15 amino acids. Per germline, CDR1 DFQATT and CDR2 SNEGSKA (reference sequence). The CDR3 is CSLLRLAEPQETQYF. CDR3 coding DNA: TGCAGTCTACTCAGACTAGCGGAGCCCCAAGAGACCCAGTACTTC.

The chain is built from TRBV28 and TRBJ1-2, with D possibly matching TRBD1 (6 bases). Germline CDR1 is MDHEN and CDR2 is SYDVKM. CDR3 length: 13 residues. V gave up 3 bases and J gave up 8 bases, with 13 bases separating them. CDR3 DNA: TGTGCCAGCAGTTTCCGGCTGGGACACGGCTACACCTTC. Translated, it gives CASSFRLGHGYTF.

This clonotype was observed many times. The chain links TRBV2 to TRBJ2-7; 10 bases agree with TRBD2. There are 14 residues in the CDR3. Looked up from germline, CDR1 is SNHLY and CDR2 is FYNNEI. The V gene end was trimmed by 4 bases and the J gene end by 2 bases; junction bases not matched to a gene: 2. The CDR3 protein is CASSGTSGTYEQYF. CDR3 DNA: TGTGCCAGCAGTGGGACTAGCGGAACCTACGAGCAGTACTTC.

The rearrangement links TRBV10-3 to TRBJ2-3; TRBD2 is a possible D gene (5 bases). The CDR3 is 14 residues long. Germline V gene sequence: CDR1 ENHRY, CDR2 SYGVKD. V lost 5 bases and J lost 1, with 10 bases in between. The CDR3 sequence: CAISLNGGTDTQYF. The CDR3 DNA follows: TGTGCCATCAGTTTAAACGGGGGCACAGATACGCAGTATTTT.

The chain links TRBV20-1 to TRBJ2-1, with TRBD2 matching over 10 bases. Germline trimming cut 0 bases from V and 1 base from J; bases unmatched to any gene: 0. The CDR3 covers 15 residues. Germline CDR1 DFQATT, CDR2 SNEGSKA (reference sequence). CDR3 nucleotide sequence: TGCAGTGCTAGAGATAGCGGGAGGTCCTACAATGAGCAGTTCTTC. This sequence encodes CSARDSGRSYNEQFF.

This clonotype was seen a few times. This rearrangement joins TRBV7-2 to TRBJ2-7; D is uncertain. Germline values: CDR1 SGHTA, CDR2 FQGNSA. Trimming removed 2 bases from V and 3 bases from J, with 14 bases in between. The CDR3 sequence is 15 residues long. The CDR3 DNA follows: TGTGCCAGCAGCTTAATGGGCCAGCTAAGCTACGAGCAGTACTTC. Protein: CASSLMGQLSYEQYF.

The chain joins TRBV20-1 to TRBJ2-7, with TRBD1 as a possible D gene (6 bases). The CDR3 loop spans 13 amino acids. The V gene lost 2 bases and the J gene lost 4 bases, with 12 bases spanning the gap. Per the germline V gene, CDR1 is DFQATT and CDR2 is SNEGSKA (reference sequence). CDR3 sequence reads: CSARRGMRYEQYF. CDR3 sequence (DNA): TGCAGTGCTAGAAGGGGGATGAGGTACGAGCAGTACTTC.

The chain carries TRBV24-1 and TRBJ1-5, with 9 nucleotides matching TRBD1. CDR1 and CDR2 (germline): KGHDR, SFDVKD. The CDR3 has 16 amino acids. The V and J ends lost 3 bases and 1 base, in that order; junction bases with no gene match: 3. The CDR3 loop reads CATSDLDRGSNQPQHF. CDR3 nucleotide sequence: TGTGCCACCAGTGATCTGGACAGGGGAAGCAATCAGCCCCAGCATTTT.

The chain joins TRBV5-1 to TRBJ2-1; D may be TRBD2 (5 bases). Trimming left V 1 base short and J 7 bases short, with 9 bases between. The CDR3 has 13 residues. Germline-derived CDR1 and CDR2 are SGHRS and YFSETQ. The CDR3 DNA sequence: TGCGCCAGCAGCTTGACTAGTTTTAATGAGCAGTTCTTC. As protein: CASSLTSFNEQFF.

This clonotype has more than one count but fewer than ten. This chain links TRBV20-1 with TRBJ2-5; no definite D call. This CDR3 spans 13 amino acids. CDR1 is DFQATT, CDR2 SNEGSKA, per germline (reference sequence). V gave up 0 bases and J gave up 7 bases, with 12 bases separating them. For the CDR3, the DNA is TGCAGTGCTAGAGATACGAAGTCCTGGACCCAGTACTTC. Translation gives CSARDTKSWTQYF.

In this sample, this clonotype turned up a few times. The chain links TRBV12-3 or TRBV12-4 to TRBJ1-2; 9 bases match TRBD1. There are 16 residues in the CDR3. Unmatched junction bases numbered 12, after V lost 6 bases and J lost 4 bases. The CDR3 DNA sequence: TGTGCCAGCAGGGAGACCGGGACAGGGCTAGGCTATGGCTACACCTTC. Encoded protein: CASRETGTGLGYGYTF.

The rearrangement joins TRBV5-4 to TRBJ2-7; tentative D call: TRBD2 (6 bases). The CDR3 is 14 residues long. V was shortened by 1 base and J by 1 base, with 9 bases between the two germline ends. The V gene's germline CDR1 is SGHNT and CDR2 YYREEE (reference sequence). In DNA, the CDR3 is TGTGCCAGCAGCTTGATGGCGGGATCCTACGAGCAGTACTTC. Translation gives CASSLMAGSYEQYF.

This clonotype was recorded a few times. This chain connects TRBV20-1 to TRBJ2-5; tentatively, D is TRBD2 (6 bases). Trimming shortened V by 3 bases and J by 0 bases, and 11 bases separated the two germline ends. Germline CDR1 and CDR2: DFQATT and SNEGSKA (reference sequence). The CDR3 has 14 amino acids. The DNA of the CDR3 is TGCAGTGCTAGCCCAACTAGCTACCAAGAGACCCAGTACTTC. Encoded protein: CSASPTSYQETQYF.

This chain uses TRBV20-1 with TRBJ2-3; TRBD2 agrees at 7 bases. Germline V lookup: CDR1 DFQATT, CDR2 SNEGSKA (reference sequence). This CDR3 region has 14 residues. V lost 3 bases to trimming and J lost 2 bases; unmatched junction nucleotides: 5. The CDR3 region is CSASLAANTDTQYF. As DNA, the CDR3 is TGCAGTGCTAGTCTAGCGGCCAACACAGATACGCAGTATTTT.

The chain joins TRBV20-1 to TRBJ2-1; 9 nucleotides match TRBD2. The V and J ends lost 2 bases and 4 bases, in that order; junction bases with no gene match: 12. Looked up from germline, CDR1 is DFQATT and CDR2 is SNEGSKA (reference sequence). There are 17 residues in the CDR3. The DNA of the CDR3 is TGCAGTGCTAGACCACCGAGCGGGCTAGCGGGATACAATGAGCAGTTCTTC. The encoded protein is CSARPPSGLAGYNEQFF.

A few counts support this clonotype. This chain connects TRBV25-1 to TRBJ1-2; no clear D gene. Per germline, CDR1 MGHDK and CDR2 SYGVNS. The CDR3 sequence is 14 residues long. Trimming took 1 base from V and 5 from J, leaving 11 bases between them. The CDR3, as DNA: TGTGCCAGCAGTGAATTTTACGGGGAATATGGCTACACCTTC. Protein product: CASSEFYGEYGYTF.

This clonotype was counted only a few times. The chain links TRBV20-1 to TRBJ2-1, with TRBD2 as a possible D gene (5 bases). Per the germline V gene, CDR1 is DFQATT and CDR2 is SNEGSKA (reference sequence). The CDR3 covers 15 residues. V gave up 1 base and J gave up 0 bases, with 10 bases separating them. CDR3 sequence: CSARGTLSSYNEQFF. The CDR3 bases are TGCAGTGCTAGAGGGACTCTGAGCTCCTACAATGAGCAGTTCTTC.

This rearrangement joins TRBV21-1 to TRBJ1-1; no check of the table's D call, TRBD1, against the DNA was made. TRBV21-1 is reported as a pseudogene. This CDR3 has 20 amino acids. CDR3: CASSKVGGGLTGGVYTEAFF. Written as DNA, the CDR3 is TGTGCCAGCAGCAAAGTCGGGGGTGGATTGACAGGGGGGGTTTACACTGAAGCTTTCTTT.

This clonotype has a handful of counts. The chain joins TRBV6-1 to TRBJ2-7, with TRBD1 matching 7 bases. The CDR3 extends over 12 amino acids. Germline CDR1 MNHNS, CDR2 SASEGT. The trim removed 10 bases at V and 4 bases at J, leaving 7 bases unmatched. For the CDR3, the DNA is TGTGCCACCGCGACAGGGAGTTACGAGCAGTACTTC. This gives the protein CATATGSYEQYF.

This rearrangement joins TRBV14 to TRBJ2-2, with D unresolved. V shed 1 base and J shed 7 bases, with 19 bases lying between them. The CDR3 runs to 17 residues. Germline CDR1 and CDR2: SGHDN and FVKESK. The CDR3 is CASSQAPLLLGVGELFF. The CDR3 DNA reads TGTGCCAGCAGCCAAGCCCCTCTTCTTTTGGGTGTCGGGGAGCTGTTTTTT.

The V gene is TRBV21-1, the J gene TRBJ2-3; the table gives TRBD1 as D, unverified against the DNA. TRBV21-1 is a documented pseudogene. This CDR3 spans 16 amino acids. CDR3 coding DNA: TGTGCCAGCAGCACCCAGCGACAGAATATTTCAGATACGCAGTATTTT. Translating it yields CASSTQRQNISDTQYF.

The chain links TRBV5-1 to TRBJ2-4, with 14 bases fitting TRBD2. The germline CDR1 and CDR2 sequences are SGHRS and YFSETQ. Losses at the gene ends were 0 bases for V and 13 bases for J; bases not matched to a gene: 6. The CDR3 contains 15 residues. CDR3 nucleotide sequence: TGCGCCAGCAGCTTGGACGGGACTAGCGGGAGTAGACAGTACTTC. It encodes CASSLDGTSGSRQYF. The full variable domain, in which reference TRBV5-1 and TRBJ2-4 provide the parts outside the CDR3, is KAGVTQTPRYLIKTRGQQVTLSCSPISGHRSVSWYQQTPGQGLQFLFEYFSETQRNKGNFPGRFSGRQFSNSRSEMNVSTLELGDSALYLCASSLDGTSGSRQYFGAGTRLSVL.

To note about this clonotype: Compared with germline, one end of the junction differs, possibly owing to a read error. The chain carries TRBV7-9 and TRBJ1-5; D remains unclear. The germline V gene encodes CDR1 SEHNR and CDR2 FQNEAQ (reference sequence). The CDR3 contains 14 residues. CDR3 loop: CASSPASSGQPQNF. The DNA for the CDR3 is TGTGCCAGCAGCCCCGCCTCGTCGGGCCAGCCCCAGAATTTT.

This clonotype was counted only a few times. The chain joins TRBV28 to TRBJ2-1, with D maybe TRBD2 (6 bases). V was pared by 7 bases and J by 3 bases, with 16 bases between. Per the germline V gene, CDR1 is MDHEN and CDR2 is SYDVKM. The CDR3 contains 15 residues. This CDR3 reads CASTVERAGYNEQFF. The CDR3 nucleotides are TGTGCCAGCACCGTCGAGCGGGCAGGCTACAATGAGCAGTTCTTC.

This clonotype was counted between two and nine times. The chain is built from TRBV7-9 and TRBJ1-1, with D possibly being TRBD1 (5 bases). The germline gives CDR1 SEHNR, CDR2 FQNEAQ (reference sequence). Trimming cost V 0 bases and J 1 base, with 12 bases left between them. The CDR3 runs to 16 residues. The CDR3 DNA follows: TGTGCCAGCAGCTTAGCTCCGGGACGGGGGAACACTGAAGCTTTCTTT. This gives the protein CASSLAPGRGNTEAFF.